Listed here is a single T cell receptor (beta chain). This sample was included in a study of blood T cell repertoires in COVID-19. Study-level information: PBMCs, B-cell-depleted T cells, or T cells provided the cDNA or gDNA that made up the material.

Germline assignment: CDR1 GTSNPN and CDR2 SVGIG (reference sequence). V was trimmed by 0 bases and J by 2 bases, leaving 7 bases between them. The CDR3 is made up of 13 amino acids. Authors' methods: Amplifying reference gene primers gave estimates of nucleated cell counts. Assay: immunoSEQ multiplex PCR; the TCRdb copy retains only in-frame clones and omits some. V, J and clone size are taken as reported in that table, and D and trimming were inferred from the DNA itself. The repertoire holds approximately 200,000 clones, with 88% as singletons. The receptor comes from a woman aged 25-40 years with acute or convalescent COVID-19. The rearrangement joins TRBV30 to TRBJ1-1, with no clear D. Sequencing was done on a sample of peripheral blood. CDR3 sequence: CAWSVLLNTEAFF. The CDR3 DNA sequence: TGTGCCTGGAGTGTACTTCTAAACACTGAAGCTTTCTTT.